Presented here are 20 T cell receptor beta chains from one specimen sequenced in a study of blood T cell repertoires in COVID-19. Measured with immunoSEQ multiplex PCR; TCRdb has only the in-frame clones, and not every one. Of fewer than 350,000 clones listed, approximately 86% were seen once; the top ten hold around 13%. The sample consisted of peripheral blood. All receptors derive from a woman between 65 and 79 years old with COVID-19, enrolled during active disease.

Only one count was recorded for this clone. V is TRBV3-1 (or the pseudogene TRBV3-2) and J is TRBJ2-7, with 11 bases aligning to TRBD2. This CDR3 has 14 residues. Germline assignment: CDR1 LGHDT and CDR2 YNNKEL (reference sequence). V was clipped by 8 bases and J by 2 bases; unmatched bases: 5. This chain's CDR3 is CASQLAGETYEQYF. For the CDR3, the DNA is TGTGCCAGCCAACTAGCGGGGGAGACCTACGAGCAGTACTTC.

This rearrangement joins TRBV10-3 to TRBJ2-5; possibly TRBD2 for D (6 bases). V lost 2 bases and J 3 bases, leaving 7 bases between the germline ends. Germline CDR1 is ENHRY and CDR2 is SYGVKD. The CDR3 contains 13 residues. CDR3 in DNA: TGTGCCATCAGTGAGGCGGGAAAAGAGACCCAGTACTTC. Its protein product is CAISEAGKETQYF.

The chain uses TRBV7-2 and TRBJ2-7, with 7 bases aligning to TRBD1. The V gene end was trimmed by 6 bases and the J gene end by 4 bases; junction bases not matched to a gene: 6. Germline CDR1 is SGHTA and CDR2 is FQGNSA. The length of the CDR3 is 13 residues. CDR3 protein: CASSQNRGYEQYF. The CDR3 DNA sequence: TGTGCCAGCAGTCAAAACAGGGGATACGAGCAGTACTTC.

The CDR3 region is CASSRQSYFGNTIYF. As DNA, the CDR3 is TGTGCCAGCAGTCGACAGAGCTACTTCGGAAACACCATATATTTT. The V call is TRBV2, the J call TRBJ1-3; possible D gene TRBD1, 5 bases. V lost 5 bases and J 4 bases, leaving 15 bases between the germline ends. Germline assignment: CDR1 SNHLY and CDR2 FYNNEI. The CDR3 is 15 residues long.

V usage is TRBV6-5 and J usage is TRBJ1-2, with D maybe TRBD1 (5 bases). Deletions cut 7 bases from V and 8 bases from J, with 23 bases between. Germline CDR1 and CDR2: MNHEY and SVGAGI. This CDR3 region has 15 residues. The CDR3 loop is CASNYRGIRVEGYTF. CDR3 bases: TGTGCCAGCAATTATAGGGGAATCAGGGTGGAAGGCTACACCTTC.

This clone was observed once. The chain has TRBV30 and TRBJ2-3; D remains unclear. Germline lookup yields CDR1 GTSNPN and CDR2 SVGIG (reference sequence). The CDR3 loop spans 16 amino acids. The V end lost 2 bases, the J end lost 1 base, and 16 bases lay between the germline ends. The CDR3 DNA reads TGTGCCTGGAGTCCTACCTTTTACGGAGGCACAGATACGCAGTATTTT. Encoded protein: CAWSPTFYGGTDTQYF.

This chain connects TRBV4-3 to TRBJ1-2; D is perhaps TRBD1 (6 bases). The CDR3 runs 14 residues. With 0 bases removed from V and 8 bases from J, the gap between germline ends came to 13 bases. CDR1 is LGHNA, CDR2 YSLEER, per germline. The CDR3 spells CASSQDLQGWGYTF. The CDR3 DNA sequence: TGCGCCAGCAGCCAAGATCTACAGGGTTGGGGCTACACCTTC.

The CDR3 region has the DNA TGTGCCAGCAGTTACTTGCTAGGTTACACAGATACGCAGTATTTT. Amino acids: CASSYLLGYTDTQYF. The chain couples TRBV6-5 to TRBJ2-3; D ambiguous. This CDR3 is 15 amino acids long. CDR1 is MNHEY and CDR2 is SVGAGI in the germline V gene. The ends were cut back, 1 base at V and 2 bases at J, with 10 bases in the middle.

The chain is built from TRBV28 and TRBJ1-2; the D gene is possibly TRBD1 (6 bases). V gave up 6 bases and J gave up 6 bases, with 20 bases separating them. Germline CDR1 MDHEN, CDR2 SYDVKM. The CDR3 is 15 residues long. For the CDR3, the DNA is TGTGCCAGCAGCCTCACCAGCGGGGGGCGGAATGGCTACACCTTC. It codes for CASSLTSGGRNGYTF.

The chain employs TRBV18 and TRBJ2-7, with D maybe TRBD2 (6 bases). V dropped 2 bases and J dropped 6 bases, with 17 bases sitting between them. Per the germline V gene, CDR1 is KGHSH and CDR2 is LQKENI. The CDR3 length is 15 residues. CDR3 residues: CASSPTVRVGGEQYF. CDR3 nucleotides: TGTGCCAGCTCACCAACGGTCAGGGTGGGGGGCGAGCAGTACTTC.

The CDR3 region has the DNA TGCGCCAGCAGCGTCTCTCTCGGTAATGAAAAACTGTTTTTT. Translated, it gives CASSVSLGNEKLFF. The rearrangement links TRBV5-1 to TRBJ1-4; D is undetermined. This CDR3 spans 14 amino acids. Germline V gene data show CDR1 as SGHRS and CDR2 as YFSETQ. V gave up 4 bases and J gave up 4 bases, with 11 bases separating them.

V usage is TRBV3-1 (or the pseudogene TRBV3-2) and J usage is TRBJ1-2, with D hard to call. Germline lookup yields CDR1 LGHDT and CDR2 YNNKEL (reference sequence). The CDR3 has 13 residues. The V gene lost 8 bases and the J gene lost 6 bases, with 16 bases spanning the gap. CDR3: CASYRGGSHGYTF. The CDR3 DNA sequence: TGTGCCAGCTACCGAGGAGGGAGCCATGGCTACACCTTC.

The chain combines TRBV5-6 with TRBJ1-1; possibly TRBD1 for D (5 bases). The CDR3 runs to 15 residues. Germline CDR1 and CDR2: SGHDT and YYEEEE. Trimming pared 0 bases from V and 4 bases from J, leaving 13 bases between. CDR3 in amino acids: CASSLGAGVLTEAFF. CDR3 coding DNA: TGTGCCAGCAGCTTGGGGGCGGGGGTACTCACTGAAGCTTTCTTT. Filled out from reference TRBV5-6 and TRBJ1-1, the complete variable domain reads DAGVTQSPTHLIKTRGQQVTLRCSPKSGHDTVSWYQQALGQGPQFIFQYYEEEERQRGNFPDRFSGHQFPNYSSELNVNALLLGDSALYLCASSLGAGVLTEAFFGQGTRLTVV.

J is TRBJ2-1 and V is TRBV7-9; 13 nucleotides line up with TRBD2. Germline loops: CDR1 SEHNR, CDR2 FQNEAQ (reference sequence). Germline trimming cut 4 bases from V and 9 bases from J; bases unmatched to any gene: 12. The CDR3 contains 17 residues. CDR3 sequence: CASSYVLTSGGAGEQFF. The CDR3 coding sequence is TGTGCCAGCAGCTATGTTCTTACTAGCGGGGGGGCAGGTGAGCAGTTCTTC.

The J gene is TRBJ1-5, the V gene TRBV18; TRBD1 matches 9 bases. The CDR3 totals 15 residues. The germline CDR1 and CDR2 sequences are KGHSH and LQKENI. Germline trimming cut 2 bases from V and 5 bases from J; bases unmatched to any gene: 4. CDR3 in DNA: TGTGCCAGCTCACCAGCGGGACAGGGCGATCAGCCCCAGCATTTT. Translation gives CASSPAGQGDQPQHF.

The rearrangement joins TRBV12-3 or TRBV12-4 to TRBJ1-6; D might be TRBD1 (5 bases). V was trimmed by 8 bases and J by 7 bases, leaving 12 bases between them. The length of the CDR3 is 13 residues. The CDR3 here is CASAVQGNSPLHF. As DNA, the CDR3 is TGTGCCAGCGCCGTCCAGGGCAATTCACCCCTCCACTTT.

The genes are TRBV5-6 and TRBJ2-1, with 10 bases fitting TRBD1. Germline V lookup: CDR1 SGHDT, CDR2 YYEEEE. V shed 5 bases and J 6 bases; nucleotides not matched to a gene: 8. The CDR3 extends over 15 amino acids. The CDR3 DNA sequence: TGTGCCAGCAGAGCTGGGACAGGGGACCTCAATGAGCAGTTCTTC. Its translation is CASRAGTGDLNEQFF.

This rearrangement joins TRBV19 to TRBJ1-2; tentatively, D is TRBD1 (6 bases). The V gene's germline CDR1 is LNHDA and CDR2 SQIVND (reference sequence). The CDR3 is 18 amino acids. V was clipped by 5 bases and J by 3 bases, with 25 bases between them. The CDR3: CASSHLRGAGASDYGYTF. CDR3 nucleotide sequence: TGTGCCAGTAGTCACCTACGCGGGGCGGGGGCGTCGGACTATGGCTACACCTTC.

The J gene is TRBJ2-1, the V gene TRBV15; TRBD2 agrees at 8 bases. V gave up 7 bases and J gave up 7 bases; unmatched junction bases: 6. Per the germline V gene, CDR1 is LNHNV and CDR2 is YYDKDF (reference sequence). The CDR3 covers 13 residues. CDR3 protein: CATNSGAKNEQFF. In DNA, the CDR3 is TGTGCCACCAATAGCGGGGCGAAGAATGAGCAGTTCTTC.

The chain has TRBV5-1 and TRBJ2-7; D unresolved. The germline V and J ends were trimmed by 1 base and 7 bases, with 9 bases remaining between them. The CDR3 is 12 residues long. CDR1 SGHRS and CDR2 YFSETQ come from the germline V gene. CDR3 DNA sequence: TGCGCCAGCAGCTTGCTTACATCGGAGCAGTACTTC. Amino acid sequence: CASSLLTSEQYF.